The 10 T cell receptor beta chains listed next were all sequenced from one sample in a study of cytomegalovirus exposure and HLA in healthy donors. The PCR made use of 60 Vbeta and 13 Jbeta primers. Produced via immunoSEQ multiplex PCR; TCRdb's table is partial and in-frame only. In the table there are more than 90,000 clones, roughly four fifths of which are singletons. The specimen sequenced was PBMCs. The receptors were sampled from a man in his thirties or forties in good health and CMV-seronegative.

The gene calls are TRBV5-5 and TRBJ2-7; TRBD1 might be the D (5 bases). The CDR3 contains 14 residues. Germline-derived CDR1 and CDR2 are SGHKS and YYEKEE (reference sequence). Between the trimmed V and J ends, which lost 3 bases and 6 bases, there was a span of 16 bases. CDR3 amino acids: CASSSGVGLSEQYV. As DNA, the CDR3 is TGTGCCAGCAGCTCTGGGGTGGGGCTGTCCGAGCAGTACGTC.

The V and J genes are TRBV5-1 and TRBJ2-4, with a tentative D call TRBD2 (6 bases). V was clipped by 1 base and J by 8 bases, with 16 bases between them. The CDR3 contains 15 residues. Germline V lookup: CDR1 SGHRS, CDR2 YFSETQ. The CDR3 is CASSLSAGSGHIQYF. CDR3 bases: TGCGCCAGCAGCTTGTCTGCGGGATCTGGCCACATTCAGTACTTC.

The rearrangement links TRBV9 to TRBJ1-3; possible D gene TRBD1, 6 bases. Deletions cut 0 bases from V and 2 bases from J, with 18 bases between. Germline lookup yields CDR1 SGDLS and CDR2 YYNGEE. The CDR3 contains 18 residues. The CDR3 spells CASSVESVWAGAGNTIYF. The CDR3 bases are TGTGCCAGCAGCGTAGAATCCGTTTGGGCAGGGGCTGGAAACACCATATATTTT.

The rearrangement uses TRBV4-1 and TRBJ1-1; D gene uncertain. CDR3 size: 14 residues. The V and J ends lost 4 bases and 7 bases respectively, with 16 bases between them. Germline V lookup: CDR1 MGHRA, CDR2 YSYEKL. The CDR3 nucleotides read TGCGCCAGCAGCCGAATCTCGGGAGAATATGAAGCTTTCTTT. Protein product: CASSRISGEYEAFF.

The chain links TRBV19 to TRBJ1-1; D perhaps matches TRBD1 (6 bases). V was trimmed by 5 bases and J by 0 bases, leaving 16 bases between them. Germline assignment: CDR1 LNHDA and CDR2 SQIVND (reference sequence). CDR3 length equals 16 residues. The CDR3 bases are TGTGCCAGTAGTCCCCTTGGGACATTAATGAACACTGAAGCTTTCTTT. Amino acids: CASSPLGTLMNTEAFF.

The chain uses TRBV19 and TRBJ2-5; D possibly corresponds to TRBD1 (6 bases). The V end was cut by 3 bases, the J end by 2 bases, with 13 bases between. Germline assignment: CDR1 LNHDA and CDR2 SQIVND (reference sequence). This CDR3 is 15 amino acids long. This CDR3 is CASSIARGTQETQYF. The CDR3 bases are TGTGCCAGTAGTATCGCCAGGGGAACTCAAGAGACCCAGTACTTC.

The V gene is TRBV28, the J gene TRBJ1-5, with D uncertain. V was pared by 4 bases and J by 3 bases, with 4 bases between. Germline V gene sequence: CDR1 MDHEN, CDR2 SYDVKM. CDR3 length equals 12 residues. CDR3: CASSSNNQPQHF. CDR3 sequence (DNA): TGTGCCAGCAGTTCCAACAATCAGCCCCAGCATTTT.

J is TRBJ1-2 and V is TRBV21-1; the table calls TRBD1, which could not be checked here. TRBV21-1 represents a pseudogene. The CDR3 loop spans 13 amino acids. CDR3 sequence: CASSNKGRNGYTF. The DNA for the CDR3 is TGTGCCAGCAGTAATAAGGGGCGCAATGGCTACACCTTC.

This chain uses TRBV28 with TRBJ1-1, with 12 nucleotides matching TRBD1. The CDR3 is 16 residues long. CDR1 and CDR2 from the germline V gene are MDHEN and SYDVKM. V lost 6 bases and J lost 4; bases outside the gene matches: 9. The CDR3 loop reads CASSGTGGFGGTEAFF. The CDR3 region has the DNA TGTGCCAGCAGCGGGACAGGGGGCTTTGGAGGCACTGAAGCTTTCTTT.

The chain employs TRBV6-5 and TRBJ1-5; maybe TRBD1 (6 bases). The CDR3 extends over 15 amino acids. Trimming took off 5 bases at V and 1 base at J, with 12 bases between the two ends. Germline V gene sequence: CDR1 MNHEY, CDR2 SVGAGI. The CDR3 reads CASSSRTASNQPQHF. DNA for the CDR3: TGTGCCAGCAGTAGTCGGACAGCAAGCAATCAGCCCCAGCATTTT.